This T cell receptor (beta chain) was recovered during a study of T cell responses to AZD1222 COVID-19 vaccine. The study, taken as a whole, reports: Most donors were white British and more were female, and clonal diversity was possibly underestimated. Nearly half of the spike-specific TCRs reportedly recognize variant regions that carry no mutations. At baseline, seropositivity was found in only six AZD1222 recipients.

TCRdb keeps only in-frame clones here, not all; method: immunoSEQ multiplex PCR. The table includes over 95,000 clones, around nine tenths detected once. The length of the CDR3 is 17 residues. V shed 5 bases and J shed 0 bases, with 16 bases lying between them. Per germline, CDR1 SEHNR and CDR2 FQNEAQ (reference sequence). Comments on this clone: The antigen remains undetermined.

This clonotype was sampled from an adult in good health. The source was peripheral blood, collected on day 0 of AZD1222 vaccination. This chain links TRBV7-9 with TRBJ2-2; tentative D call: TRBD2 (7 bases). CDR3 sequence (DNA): TGTGCCAGCAGCCAAAGGGCCGGGGGGCCGAACACCGGGGAGCTGTTTTTT. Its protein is CASSQRAGGPNTGELFF.